The entry below gives a single T cell receptor (beta chain) sequence along with its context. Construction of the TCRbeta library involved unique molecular identifiers. A single record per CDR3 protein comes from TCRdb applying MiXCR to the PCR reads. The sample shows about 600,000 distinct CDR3 sequences, about 10% of them seen only once. This record comes from a study of T-cell reconstitution after alpha-beta-depleted transplantation in children. The CDR3 runs 12 residues. CDR1 and CDR2 (germline): MNHEY, SVGAGI. With 6 bases removed from V and 5 bases from J, the gap between germline ends came to 11 bases.

The clonotype originates from a human donor who donated a stem cell graft to a child with acute myeloid leukemia. The input for sequencing was PBMCs from the stem cell graft donor, taken from the stem cell graft. The chain links TRBV6-5 to TRBJ2-7, with D uncertain. The CDR3 DNA sequence: TGTGCCAGCAGAGGGCTAGTCCACGAGCAGTACTTC. Protein product: CASRGLVHEQYF.